The rows below give T cell receptor beta chains drawn from one sample of a study of blood T cell repertoires in COVID-19. The table came from immunoSEQ multiplex PCR; TCRdb's copy has only in-frame clones and leaves some out. The data contain 250,000 to 300,000 clones, approximately 90% of them singletons. Sample: PBMCs or T cells enriched from blood (not recorded which). The receptors were gathered from a woman under 40 who had recovered from COVID-19. CDR3s include the opening cysteine and the closing phenylalanine or tryptophan. A D gene is named only where the DNA matches it firmly. Where a row states a size, it is once, few, many or the class of an expanded clone; other rows omit it.

>16|-|TRBJ2-2|TRBD1|TRBV28
TGTGCCAGCAGTTTACCCGGACAGGGCTACACCGGGGAGCTGTTTTTT
CASSLPGQGYTGELFF
>14|-|TRBJ2-7|TRBD1|TRBV6-5
TGTGCCAGCGGATTGAAGGGGGCCTCCTACGAGCAGTACTTC
CASGLKGASYEQYF
>15|-|TRBJ1-3|-|TRBV6-5
TGTGCCAGCAGTTACTCATCAGTTGCTGGAAACACCATATATTTT
CASSYSSVAGNTIYF
>13|once|TRBJ1-5|-|TRBV5-8
TGTGCCAGCAGTTACTATAGCAATCAGCCCCAGCATTTT
CASSYYSNQPQHF
>16|-|TRBJ2-7|-|TRBV9
TGTGCCAGCAGCCCAAGAGGGTCCCTTCTCTCCTACGAGCAGTACTTC
CASSPRGSLLSYEQYF
>15|-|TRBJ2-5|TRBD1|TRBV5-1
TGCGCCAGCAGCTCCGGACAGGCTAACAAAGAGACCCAGTACTTC
CASSSGQANKETQYF
>13|-|TRBJ2-7|-|TRBV7-9
TGTGCCAGCAGCTTGGCGGAGTTTGTCGAGCAGTACTTC
CASSLAEFVEQYF
>14|-|TRBJ2-5|TRBD1|TRBV9
TGTGCCAGCAGCTCGGGACAGATCCAAGAGACCCAGTACTTC
CASSSGQIQETQYF
>13|-|TRBJ1-2|TRBD1|TRBV19
TGTGCCAGTACCCCAGGGGGTGAATATGGCTACACCTTC
CASTPGGEYGYTF
>15|-|TRBJ2-3|-|TRBV3-1/TRBV3-2
TGTGCCAGCAGTGACCGGGGAGGGGGGGCGAATACGCAGTATTTT
CASSDRGGGANTQYF
>15|-|TRBJ2-5|TRBD2|TRBV7-9
TGTGCCAGCAGCTCGGGACTAGCGGGAGGAGAGACCCAGTACTTC
CASSSGLAGGETQYF
>15|-|TRBJ1-4|-|TRBV25-1
TGTGCCAGCAGTGAATATAGTCAGGGCGATGAAAAACTGTTTTTT
CASSEYSQGDEKLFF
>16|-|TRBJ2-5|-|TRBV6-1
TGTGCCAGCAGTGCCTCAACTAGGGGGACGGGAGAGACCCAGTACTTC
CASSASTRGTGETQYF
>14|few|TRBJ2-3|TRBD2|TRBV2
TGTGCCAGCAGTGAGGGACTAGGTACAGATACGCAGTATTTT
CASSEGLGTDTQYF
>12|-|TRBJ2-1|-|TRBV29-1
TGCAGCGTTGAACCGAACAACAATGAGCAGTTCTTC
CSVEPNNNEQFF
>15|-|TRBJ2-7|TRBD1|TRBV28
TGTGCCAGCAGAGGGGGACAGGGGGTCTCCTACGAGCAGTACTTC
CASRGGQGVSYEQYF
>15|-|TRBJ2-2|-|TRBV27
TGTGCCAGCAGTTTAACTTTGCAGGGGACCGGGGAGCTGTTTTTT
CASSLTLQGTGELFF
>17|-|TRBJ1-2|TRBD1|TRBV18
TGTGCCAGCTCCCCTCCTTCCGGGACAGGGGGCAATATGGGCTACACCTTC
CASSPPSGTGGNMGYTF
>13|-|TRBJ2-7|TRBD2|TRBV5-6
TGTGCCAGCAGCACAGCTAGCGGCCTATCATTATACTTC
CASSTASGLSLYF
>12|-|TRBJ2-7|TRBD1|TRBV18
TGTGCCAGCTCATACAGGGGCTACGAGCAGTACTTC
CASSYRGYEQYF
>16|once|TRBJ2-2|TRBD2|TRBV6-2/TRBV6-3
TGTGCCAGCAGTCCGGGACTAGCGGGGAACACCGGGGAGCTGTTTTTT
CASSPGLAGNTGELFF
>13|once|TRBJ1-2|-|TRBV30
TGTGCCTGCAACAGGGCTTTGGGTTATGGCTACACCTTC
CACNRALGYGYTF
>14|-|TRBJ1-1|-|TRBV6-5
TGTGCCAGCAGTTACTCGCAGGGAAGCACTGAAGCTTTCTTT
CASSYSQGSTEAFF
>14|-|TRBJ1-2|TRBD1|TRBV9
TGTGCCAGCAGCGAACGACAGGGTGGCTATGGCTACACCTTC
CASSERQGGYGYTF
>14|-|TRBJ1-6|TRBD1|TRBV10-3
TGTGCCATCAGCCGACAGGGTATTGATTCACCCCTCCACTTT
CAISRQGIDSPLHF
>14|-|TRBJ2-5|TRBD1|TRBV28
TGTGCCAGCAGGGGGACAGGGGGCGGCCAGACCCAGTACTTC
CASRGTGGGQTQYF
>16|-|TRBJ2-1|TRBD2|TRBV3-1/TRBV3-2
TGTGCCAGCAGCCAAGAACGGGACTACCCCTACAATGAGCAGTTCTTC
CASSQERDYPYNEQFF
>14|once|TRBJ1-2|-|TRBV30
TGTGCCTGGAGACGTGGGGGGAGAAACTATGGCTACACCTTC
CAWRRGGRNYGYTF